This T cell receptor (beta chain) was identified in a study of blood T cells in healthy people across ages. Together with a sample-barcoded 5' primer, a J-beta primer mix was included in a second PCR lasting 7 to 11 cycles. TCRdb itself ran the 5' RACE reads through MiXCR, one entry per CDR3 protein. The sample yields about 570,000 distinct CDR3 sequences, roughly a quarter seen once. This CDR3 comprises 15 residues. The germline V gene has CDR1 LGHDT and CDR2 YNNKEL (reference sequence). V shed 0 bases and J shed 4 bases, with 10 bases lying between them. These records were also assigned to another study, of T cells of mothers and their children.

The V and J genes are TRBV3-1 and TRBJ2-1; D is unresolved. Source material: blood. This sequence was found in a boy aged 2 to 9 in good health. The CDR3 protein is CASSQETLQYNEQFF. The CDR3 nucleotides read TGTGCCAGCAGCCAAGAAACTCTCCAGTACAATGAGCAGTTCTTC.